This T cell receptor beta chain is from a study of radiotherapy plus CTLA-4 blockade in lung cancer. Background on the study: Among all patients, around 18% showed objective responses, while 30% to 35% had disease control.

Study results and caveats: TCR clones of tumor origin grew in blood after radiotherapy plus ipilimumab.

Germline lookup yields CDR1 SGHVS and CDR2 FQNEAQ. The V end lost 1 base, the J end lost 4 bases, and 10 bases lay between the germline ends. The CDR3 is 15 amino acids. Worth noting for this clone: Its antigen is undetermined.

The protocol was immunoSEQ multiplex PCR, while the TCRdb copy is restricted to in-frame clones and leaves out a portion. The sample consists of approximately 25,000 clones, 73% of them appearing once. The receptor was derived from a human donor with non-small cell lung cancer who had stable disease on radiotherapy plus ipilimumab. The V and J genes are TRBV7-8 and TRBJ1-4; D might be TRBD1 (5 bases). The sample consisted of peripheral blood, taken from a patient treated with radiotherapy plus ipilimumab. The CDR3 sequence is CASSLEAGFNEKLFF. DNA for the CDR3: TGTGCCAGCAGCTTAGAGGCAGGGTTTAATGAAAAACTGTTTTTT.